The 27 T cell receptor beta chains reported below all come from one sample, sequenced in a study of blood T cell repertoires in COVID-19 (TCRdb year 2020). Library creation used the immunoSEQ multiplex PCR assay. The source is immuneACCESS, and TCRdb retained only in-frame sequences with V and J called. Part of the clones is not carried over; for the studies checked, unresolved V genes explain less than half of this, and the remainder is unexplained. Present in this sample are a few hundred thousand clones, around three quarters of which were seen just once. More than 7% of the sample belongs to the ten largest clones. Sequencing was performed on peripheral blood. The receptors stem from a woman in her 70s with acute or convalescent COVID-19.

This clone was seen just once. Here the CDR3 reads CASMMKGQGASGANVLTF. The CDR3 DNA follows: TGTGCCAGCATGATGAAGGGTCAGGGGGCGTCTGGGGCCAACGTCCTGACTTTC. The rearrangement uses TRBV27 and TRBJ2-6, with TRBD1 matching over 8 bases. The germline gives CDR1 MNHEY, CDR2 SMNVEV (reference sequence). With 7 bases clipped from V and 1 base from J, the junction kept 12 bases outside the gene matches. The CDR3 has 18 amino acids.

Notes on this clone: This sample also contains other DNA sequences that code for the same CDR3. This chain links TRBV3-1 (or the pseudogene TRBV3-2) with TRBJ2-1, with 12 bases identical to TRBD2. J lost 4 bases, V lost 5 bases, and 3 bases had no gene match. CDR3 length: 15 amino acids. Germline CDR1 LGHDT, CDR2 YNNKEL (reference sequence). The DNA of the CDR3 is TGTGCCAGCAGCTCAACTAGCGGGGGGTACAATGAGCAGTTCTTC. Its protein is CASSSTSGGYNEQFF.

The chain links TRBV5-6 to TRBJ2-6; 7 nucleotides align to TRBD1. The V gene's germline CDR1 is SGHDT and CDR2 YYEEEE. J lost 4 bases, V lost 1 base, and 8 bases had no gene match. The CDR3 consists of 17 residues. CDR3 protein: CASSLPSTGPGANVLTF. The CDR3 DNA reads as TGTGCCAGCAGCTTGCCCTCGACAGGGCCCGGGGCCAACGTCCTGACTTTC.

The CDR3 here is CASSPLGRQGHLEQYF. The CDR3 coding sequence is TGTGCCAGCAGCCCCCTCGGGAGACAGGGCCATTTGGAGCAGTACTTC. The rearrangement uses TRBV9 and TRBJ2-7, with a possible D match to TRBD1 (7 bases). The ends were cut back, 4 bases at V and 7 bases at J, with 24 bases in the middle. The CDR3 is 16 residues long. Per germline, CDR1 SGDLS and CDR2 YYNGEE.

This CDR3 reads CASSSRAGGNTIYF. In DNA form, the CDR3 reads TGTGCCAGCAGCTCCAGGGCCGGCGGAAACACCATATATTTT. The chain carries TRBV13 and TRBJ1-3; D might be TRBD1 (5 bases). V gave up 4 bases and J gave up 4 bases, with 11 bases separating them. The CDR3 totals 14 residues. Germline CDR1 reads PRHDT; CDR2 reads FYEKMQ (reference sequence).

CDR3 residues: CASVQGPNQPQHF. The DNA for the CDR3 is TGTGCCAGCGTTCAGGGGCCCAATCAGCCCCAGCATTTT. The genes are TRBV2 and TRBJ1-5; a weak D match, TRBD1 (6 bases). The germline V gene has CDR1 SNHLY and CDR2 FYNNEI. CDR3 size: 13 residues. Trimming took off 8 bases at V and 3 bases at J, with 11 bases between the two ends.

In this sample, this clone turned up once. V gene TRBV24-1 combines with J gene TRBJ2-1; TRBD1 is a possible D gene (6 bases). The CDR3 totals 13 residues. The germline gives CDR1 KGHDR, CDR2 SFDVKD. The germline V and J ends were trimmed by 5 bases and 10 bases, with 14 bases remaining between them. This CDR3 reads CATSALGAKEQFF. The CDR3 DNA follows: TGTGCCACCAGTGCCTTGGGGGCCAAGGAGCAGTTCTTC.

This clone came up once. This may be a read error: a much more frequent sequence differs by one nucleotide. Other nucleotide sequences from this sample produce the same CDR3. This chain's CDR3 is CATSEGAGETQYF. As DNA, the CDR3 is TGTGCCACCAGTGAGGGGGCAGGAGAGACCCAGTACTTC. The V call is TRBV24-1, the J call TRBJ2-5; D possibly corresponds to TRBD1 (6 bases). V was pared by 4 bases and J by 4 bases, with 9 bases between. The length of the CDR3 is 13 residues. CDR1 and CDR2 from the germline V gene are KGHDR and SFDVKD.

The chain carries TRBV7-6 and TRBJ2-1; D is unresolved. Germline CDR1 is SGHVS and CDR2 is FNYEAQ. The CDR3 sequence is 13 residues long. Trimming took off 2 bases at V and 10 bases at J, with 12 bases between the two ends. CDR3 residues: CASSLFSQSEQFF. The DNA of the CDR3 is TGTGCCAGCAGCTTATTCTCGCAGTCGGAGCAGTTCTTC.

This chain uses TRBV2 with TRBJ2-5, with TRBD2 identical over 9 bases. The V gene's germline CDR1 is SNHLY and CDR2 FYNNEI. This CDR3 is built from 17 residues. V lost 5 bases, J lost 5 bases, and 15 bases stayed unmatched. The DNA of the CDR3 is TGTGCCAGCAGTCAAATTAGCGGGGGCCGGGCTCGGGAGACCCAGTACTTC. It translates to CASSQISGGRARETQYF.

The chain employs TRBV2 and TRBJ2-7; a possible D gene is TRBD1 (5 bases). This CDR3 comprises 12 residues. V was trimmed by 2 bases and J by 4 bases, leaving 6 bases between them. In germline, CDR1 is SNHLY, CDR2 FYNNEI. The CDR3 sequence: CASSEKGYEQYF. In DNA, the CDR3 is TGTGCCAGCAGTGAAAAGGGGTACGAGCAGTACTTC.

V usage is TRBV18 and J usage is TRBJ2-3, with 10 positions matching TRBD2. V gave up 4 bases and J gave up 3 bases; unmatched junction bases: 7. Germline CDR1 KGHSH, CDR2 LQKENI. The CDR3 runs 16 residues. The CDR3 DNA sequence: TGTGCCAGCTCACTCGAAGCGGGGGGGTCGACAGATACGCAGTATTTT. It encodes CASSLEAGGSTDTQYF. The whole variable domain, remainder taken from reference TRBV18 and TRBJ2-3, is NAGVMQNPRHLVRRRGQEARLRCSPMKGHSHVYWYRQLPEEGLKFMVYLQKENIIDESGMPKERFSAEFPKEGPSILRIQQVVRGDSAAYFCASSLEAGGSTDTQYFGPGTRLTVL.

The chain has TRBV7-2 and TRBJ1-1; D ambiguous. Deletions cut 4 bases from V and 3 bases from J, with 3 bases between. The CDR3 loop spans 11 amino acids. Germline V gives CDR1 SGHTA, CDR2 FQGNSA. CDR3 residues: CASSSYTEAFF. In DNA form, the CDR3 reads TGTGCCAGCAGCTCCTACACTGAAGCTTTCTTT.

The DNA for the CDR3 is TGTGCCTGGGACGGGACTAGCGGGGAGAACGTCCTGACTTTC. Translated: CAWDGTSGENVLTF. The chain joins TRBV30 to TRBJ2-6, with 13 bases matching TRBD2. The V gene end was trimmed by 5 bases and the J gene end by 10 bases; junction bases not matched to a gene: 5. This CDR3 spans 14 amino acids. From germline, CDR1 is GTSNPN and CDR2 SVGIG (reference sequence).

J is TRBJ1-4 and V is TRBV20-1; D call uncertain. The V end was cut by 2 bases, the J end by 14 bases, with 12 bases between. Germline CDR1 DFQATT, CDR2 SNEGSKA (reference sequence). This CDR3 has 11 residues. This CDR3 is CSARQTTQLFF. The CDR3 DNA is TGCAGTGCTAGACAAACCACCCAGCTGTTTTTT.

The CDR3 sequence: CASSAIGVSGSYEQYF. CDR3 coding DNA: TGTGCCAGCAGTGCAATAGGGGTTTCGGGCTCCTACGAGCAGTACTTC. The genes are TRBV27 and TRBJ2-7, with a tentative D call TRBD1 (5 bases). V gave up 5 bases and J gave up 0 bases, with 17 bases separating them. There are 16 residues in the CDR3. Germline CDR1 reads MNHEY; CDR2 reads SMNVEV (reference sequence).

There are a few counts of this clone. V gene TRBV10-1 combines with J gene TRBJ2-7; D remains unclear. With 3 bases removed from V and 5 bases from J, the gap between germline ends came to 11 bases. Looked up from germline, CDR1 is WNHNN and CDR2 is SYGVQD (reference sequence). CDR3 length equals 13 residues. In DNA form, the CDR3 reads TGCGCCAGCAGTGACGGTTTCGAGGACGAGCAGTACTTC. Translating gives CASSDGFEDEQYF.

This rearrangement joins TRBV9 to TRBJ1-1; possible D gene TRBD1, 5 bases. Trimming stripped 0 bases from V and 3 bases from J, with 6 bases between. CDR3 length: 13 amino acids. CDR1 and CDR2 (germline): SGDLS, YYNGEE. CDR3 amino acids: CASSVGQHTEAFF. The CDR3 coding sequence is TGTGCCAGCAGCGTAGGACAGCACACTGAAGCTTTCTTT.

The J gene is TRBJ1-4, the V gene TRBV6-1; a weak D match, TRBD1 (5 bases). The germline CDR1 and CDR2 sequences are MNHNS and SASEGT. The CDR3 length is 14 residues. V was pared by 2 bases and J by 4 bases, with 8 bases between. The CDR3 DNA follows: TGTGCCAGCAGTGAAAAACAGGTTAATGAAAAACTGTTTTTT. Amino acid sequence: CASSEKQVNEKLFF.

J is TRBJ2-2 and V is TRBV24-1, with 7 bases aligning to TRBD2. V lost 5 bases and J lost 2; bases outside the gene matches: 10. In germline, CDR1 is KGHDR, CDR2 SFDVKD. This CDR3 is built from 17 residues. CDR3 region: CATSGGSGGSNTGELFF. The CDR3 nucleotides are TGTGCCACCAGTGGGGGGTCCGGGGGGTCTAACACCGGGGAGCTGTTTTTT.

This rearrangement joins TRBV7-7 to TRBJ2-1, with TRBD1 matching over 8 bases. This CDR3 is 14 amino acids long. V trimming: 5 bases; J trimming: 6 bases; junction bases outside the gene matches: 6. The V gene's germline CDR1 is SSHAT and CDR2 FNYEAQ (reference sequence). CDR3 loop: CASSTRTGSNEQFF. DNA for the CDR3: TGTGCCAGCAGCACCCGGACAGGGAGCAATGAGCAGTTCTTC.

The chain joins TRBV29-1 to TRBJ2-1, with 9 bases fitting TRBD1. Germline values: CDR1 SQVTM, CDR2 ANQGSEA. The CDR3 spans 14 residues. V dropped 4 bases and J dropped 7; count of bases not matched to a gene: 8. The CDR3 DNA is TGCAGCGTTGTTGGTGACAGGGGGGTTAATGAGCAGTTCTTC. Encoded protein: CSVVGDRGVNEQFF.

The rearrangement links TRBV18 to TRBJ2-3; a weak D match, TRBD2 (6 bases). Germline CDR1 is KGHSH and CDR2 is LQKENI. This CDR3 is built from 13 residues. The germline V and J ends were trimmed by 5 bases and 5 bases, with 11 bases remaining between them. CDR3 nucleotides: TGTGCCAGCTCAGGAGGGTCAGAAGATACGCAGTATTTT. Its protein is CASSGGSEDTQYF.

This clone was seen ten or more times. J is TRBJ1-3 and V is TRBV11-2, with D perhaps TRBD1 (5 bases). The V gene's germline CDR1 is SGHAT and CDR2 FQNNGV. This CDR3 has 17 residues. The germline V and J ends were trimmed by 5 bases and 1 base, with 18 bases remaining between them. Here the CDR3 DNA reads TGTGCCAGCAGCCGCCGGGACTCCTCCGTGTCTGGAAACACCATATATTTT. Translated, it gives CASSRRDSSVSGNTIYF.

The V and J genes are TRBV4-1 and TRBJ1-5; 7 positions match TRBD1. V dropped 0 bases and J dropped 2; count of bases not matched to a gene: 4. Germline V gene data show CDR1 as MGHRA and CDR2 as YSYEKL. This CDR3 has 16 residues. CDR3 region: CASSQDGRGGNQPQHF. The DNA for the CDR3 is TGCGCCAGCAGCCAAGATGGCAGGGGGGGCAATCAGCCCCAGCATTTT.

V and J are TRBV6-5 and TRBJ1-5, with 11 bases that match TRBD1. The CDR3 totals 15 residues. With V trimmed by 5 bases and J by 7 bases, 7 bases remained unmatched. Germline values: CDR1 MNHEY, CDR2 SVGAGI. The CDR3 nucleotides read TGTGCCAGCAGTACCGGACAGGGGGCGGGACAGCCCCAGCATTTT. It translates to CASSTGQGAGQPQHF.

The chain has TRBV30 and TRBJ1-1; 8 nucleotides agree with TRBD1. Per germline, CDR1 GTSNPN and CDR2 SVGIG (reference sequence). The CDR3 extends over 12 amino acids. Trimming took 4 bases from V and 5 from J; bases not matched to a gene: 3. DNA for the CDR3: TGTGCCTGGAATACAGGGGGGACTGAAGCTTTCTTT. Its translation is CAWNTGGTEAFF.